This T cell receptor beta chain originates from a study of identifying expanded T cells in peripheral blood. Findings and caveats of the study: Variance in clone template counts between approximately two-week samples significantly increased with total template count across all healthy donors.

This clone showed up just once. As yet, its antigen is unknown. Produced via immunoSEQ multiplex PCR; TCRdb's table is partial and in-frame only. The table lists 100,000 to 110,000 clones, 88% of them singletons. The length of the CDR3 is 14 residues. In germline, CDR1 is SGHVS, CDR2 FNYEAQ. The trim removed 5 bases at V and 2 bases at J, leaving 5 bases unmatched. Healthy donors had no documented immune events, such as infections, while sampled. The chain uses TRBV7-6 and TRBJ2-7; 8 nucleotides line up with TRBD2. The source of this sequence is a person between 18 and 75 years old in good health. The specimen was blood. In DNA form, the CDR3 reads TGTGCCAGCAGCGCTAGCGGGCAAGCCTACGAGCAGTACTTC. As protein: CASSASGQAYEQYF.